The 4 T cell receptor beta chains given below trace back to one sample, sequenced in a study of control samples from healthy donors and cancer patients (dated by TCRdb to between 2020 and 2021). Libraries were constructed by the immunoSEQ multiplex PCR assay. The clones in this table, taken by TCRdb from immuneACCESS, are in-frame only. Not every clone is retained; where verified, under half of the shortfall comes from an unresolved V gene, and the cause of the rest is unknown. This sample has 100,000 to 150,000 clones in its table, and roughly 92% of those were observed once. Roughly 6% of the sample rests with the top ten. The sequencing sample was made of blood. These receptors all come from a man aged 18 to 30 in good health.

This clone was picked up one time. The J gene is TRBJ2-1, the V gene TRBV7-9; D call uncertain. V dropped 4 bases and J dropped 8 bases, with 6 bases sitting between them. The CDR3 is made up of 11 amino acids. Per germline, CDR1 SEHNR and CDR2 FQNEAQ (reference sequence). CDR3 region: CASSSAYEQFF. CDR3 bases: TGTGCCAGCAGCTCGGCCTATGAGCAGTTCTTC. Filled out from reference TRBV7-9 and TRBJ2-1, the complete variable domain reads DTGVSQNPRHKITKRGQNVTFRCDPISEHNRLYWYRQTLGQGPEFLTYFQNEAQLEKSRLLSDRFSAERPKGSFSTLEIQRTEQGDSAMYLCASSSAYEQFFGPGTRLTVL.

This chain connects TRBV6-5 to TRBJ2-7, with 7 bases matching TRBD2. The length of the CDR3 is 14 residues. CDR1 is MNHEY, CDR2 SVGAGI, per germline. Trimming removed 0 bases from V and 7 bases from J; junction bases left unmatched: 6. The CDR3 coding sequence is TGTGCCAGCAGTTACTCGCTGTGGGGGGGGGAGCAGTACTTC. This translates into CASSYSLWGGEQYF.

In its sample, this clone was seen once. This chain uses TRBV6-5 with TRBJ1-5; D possibly corresponds to TRBD1 (6 bases). This CDR3 comprises 13 residues. The V gene lost 8 bases and the J gene lost 5 bases, with 13 bases spanning the gap. The germline V gene encodes CDR1 MNHEY and CDR2 SVGAGI. The CDR3: CASGAGVYQPQHF. In DNA form, the CDR3 reads TGTGCCAGCGGGGCAGGGGTCTATCAGCCCCAGCATTTT.

The genes are TRBV30 and TRBJ2-7, with 7 bases matching TRBD1. Trimming removed 4 bases from V and 2 bases from J; junction bases left unmatched: 5. Per germline, CDR1 GTSNPN and CDR2 SVGIG (reference sequence). The CDR3 consists of 13 residues. The CDR3 region has the DNA TGTGCCTGGACCGGGACAGTCCCCTACGAGCAGTACTTC. Residues: CAWTGTVPYEQYF.